A selection of T cell receptor beta chains follows, all from one sample in a study of cytomegalovirus exposure and HLA in healthy donors. Clones were sequenced by immunoSEQ multiplex PCR, and TCRdb holds only the in-frame ones, with some missing. Of tens of thousands of clones listed, 82% are singletons. Sequenced input: PBMCs. The receptors were sampled from a man between 50 and 59 years old in good health and CMV-seronegative. Both conserved end residues are part of each CDR3. Each record gives: D gene, V gene, clone size, J gene, CDR3 DNA, CDR3 protein. A D gene is named only where the DNA matches it firmly. For some rows the clone size is stated as once, few or many, or as a class when expanded; others skip it.

TRBD1	TRBV10-3	-	TRBJ1-3	TGTGCCATCAGAGGGACAGACGCTGGAAACACCATATATTTT	CAIRGTDAGNTIYF
TRBD1	TRBV4-1	-	TRBJ2-1	TGCGCCAGCAGCCTTTCCATAACCGGGACAGGACGCAATGAGCAGTTCTTC	CASSLSITGTGRNEQFF
-	TRBV19	-	TRBJ2-7	TGTGCCAGTCCGGCAGGATACGAGCAGTACTTC	CASPAGYEQYF
-	TRBV28	-	TRBJ1-1	TGTGCCAGCAGTCCGTACCAGTTTAACACTGAAGCTTTCTTT	CASSPYQFNTEAFF
TRBD2	TRBV28	few	TRBJ2-7	TGTGCCAGCAGTTTATCGGGGGGGACTAGCGGGAAGTACGAGCAGTACTTC	CASSLSGGTSGKYEQYF
TRBD1	TRBV4-3	-	TRBJ2-1	TGCGCCAGCAGCCAAGTGACAGGGCCCAATGAGCAGTTCTTC	CASSQVTGPNEQFF
-	TRBV7-9	-	TRBJ2-7	TGTGCCAGCAGCTTAGCAGGCGGGGAAGCCTACGAGCAGTACTTC	CASSLAGGEAYEQYF
TRBD2	TRBV5-4	-	TRBJ2-7	TGTGCCAGCAGCTCTCGACTAGCGGGAGGGAGCTCCTACGAGCAGTACTTC	CASSSRLAGGSSYEQYF
TRBD2	TRBV10-3	-	TRBJ2-1	TGTGCCATCAGTCCTAGCGGGGGCTACAATGAGCAGTTCTTC	CAISPSGGYNEQFF
TRBD2	TRBV5-8	-	TRBJ2-3	TGTGCCAGCAGCTTGGAGGGAGGGTCTAGCACAGATACGCAGTATTTT	CASSLEGGSSTDTQYF
-	TRBV30	-	TRBJ2-7	TGTGCCTGGACCAGGGGCCGGCCCGAGCAGTACTTC	CAWTRGRPEQYF
TRBD1	TRBV7-9	-	TRBJ2-5	TGTGCCAGCCGGACAGGGGGCCAGGAGACCCAGTACTTC	CASRTGGQETQYF
-	TRBV10-2	few	TRBJ2-7	TGCGCCAGACCAGACAGGTCCTCCTACGAGCAGTACTTC	CARPDRSSYEQYF
TRBD1	TRBV19	-	TRBJ2-7	TGTGCCAGCCGAGTGACAGGGTCCTACGAGCAGTACTTC	CASRVTGSYEQYF
TRBD2	TRBV7-7	-	TRBJ2-2	TGTGCTAGCAGCGGGCTAGCGGGAGGGACCGGGGAGCTGTTTTTT	CASSGLAGGTGELFF
-	TRBV28	-	TRBJ2-7	TGTGCCAGCAGTTATACCGGGCGGGCCCCGTCCTACGAGCAGTACTTC	CASSYTGRAPSYEQYF
-	TRBV5-4	many	TRBJ2-1	TGTGCCAGCAGCTTGGGGGTTGGGGCTCACTACAATGAGCAGTTCTTC	CASSLGVGAHYNEQFF
TRBD1	TRBV27	-	TRBJ2-7	TGTGCCAGCAGTTCAGGGGGCAGTTGGTCCTACGAGCAGTACTTC	CASSSGGSWSYEQYF
TRBD2	TRBV27	-	TRBJ2-5	TGTGCCAGCAGTTTCGGGACTAGCGGGCAAGAGACCCAGTACTTC	CASSFGTSGQETQYF
-	TRBV7-9	few	TRBJ1-2	TGTGCCAGCAGCTCAATTCGACAGGAAAGGGGTGACACCTTC	CASSSIRQERGDTF
TRBD1	TRBV15	-	TRBJ2-7	TGTGCCACCAGCAGGCCGGGACAGGGGGTTTACGAGCAGTACTTC	CATSRPGQGVYEQYF
TRBD2	TRBV13	-	TRBJ2-7	TGTGCCAGCAGCCAACCCCCGGGACTAGCGGTCTCCTACGAGCAGTACTTC	CASSQPPGLAVSYEQYF
-	TRBV28	-	TRBJ1-2	TGTGCCAGCGGACTCATAGTTCAGGGACACGGCTACACCTTC	CASGLIVQGHGYTF
TRBD2	TRBV14	-	TRBJ2-1	TGTGCCAGCAGCGGGATCCCCGGGACTAGCGCATACCATCGAAACAATGAGCAGTTCTTC	CASSGIPGTSAYHRNNEQFF
TRBD2	TRBV4-3	-	TRBJ2-7	TGCGCCAGCAGCCAAGCTCTAGCGGGAGGCTACGAGCAGTACTTC	CASSQALAGGYEQYF
TRBD1	TRBV5-1	-	TRBJ2-2	TGCGCCAGCATCTCAGACAGGGTTGGTGGCGGGGAGCTGTTTTTT	CASISDRVGGGELFF
TRBD1	TRBV27	-	TRBJ1-1	TGTGCCAGCAGCTTCGCACAGGGGGCGGGCCTGGACACTGAAGCTTTCTTT	CASSFAQGAGLDTEAFF
-	TRBV7-6	-	TRBJ1-3	TGTGCCAGCAGCGGTCCCGGGACACGCGGAAACACCATATATTTT	CASSGPGTRGNTIYF
-	TRBV5-6	-	TRBJ2-6	TGTGCCAGCAGCTTGTTTACCGGGGACTCTGGGGCCAACGTCCTGACTTTC	CASSLFTGDSGANVLTF
TRBD1	TRBV19	-	TRBJ1-4	TGTGCCAGTAGTGCCGGGGACAGGGTTTTGGAAAAACTGTTTTTT	CASSAGDRVLEKLFF
TRBD2	TRBV10-2	-	TRBJ2-7	TGCGCCAGCAGTGAGGAACTAGCGGGGTCCCCACTGAACTTC	CASSEELAGSPLNF
TRBD2	TRBV6-1	-	TRBJ2-3	TGTGCCAGCAGTGAAAAAAGTGGGACTAGCGGGTTGCTGGTTCCGCAGTATTTT	CASSEKSGTSGLLVPQYF
TRBD1	TRBV4-1	once	TRBJ2-1	TGCGCCAGCAGCCAAGATGGCGGGACAGGGTACAATGAGCAGTTCTTC	CASSQDGGTGYNEQFF
TRBD2	TRBV5-4	-	TRBJ2-1	TGTGCCAGCAGCTTCACGGCGGGAGACAATGAGCAGTTCTTC	CASSFTAGDNEQFF
TRBD1	TRBV7-2	-	TRBJ1-1	TGTGCCAGCAGCAAAACAGGGGGCTACTTGAACACTGAAGCTTTCTTT	CASSKTGGYLNTEAFF
TRBD1	TRBV4-2	-	TRBJ2-2	TGTGCCAGCAGCCTAAGACAGGGGGGGTACACCGGGGAGCTGTTTTTT	CASSLRQGGYTGELFF
-	TRBV18	-	TRBJ2-7	TGTGCCAGCTCACCAACTAGTAAGGCCTCCTACGAGCAGTACTTC	CASSPTSKASYEQYF
TRBD2	TRBV10-3	-	TRBJ2-7	TGTGCCATCAGACGTAGCGGGAGCTACGAGCAGTACTTC	CAIRRSGSYEQYF
TRBD1	TRBV9	-	TRBJ1-2	TGTGCCAGCAGTTGGGACAGGGCTAACTATGGCTACACCTTC	CASSWDRANYGYTF
TRBD1	TRBV9	-	TRBJ2-7	TGTGCCAGCAGCGAGGGACAGGGGTCTGTCGAGCAGTACTTC	CASSEGQGSVEQYF
-	TRBV27	-	TRBJ2-3	TGTGCCAGCAGTTTATCGGTACGGGGTGCCCCAGATACGCAGTATTTT	CASSLSVRGAPDTQYF
-	TRBV28	few	TRBJ2-7	TGTGCCAGCAGTTTGACACTAGCGCTGCAGGGGAACTACGAGCAGTACTTC	CASSLTLALQGNYEQYF
-	TRBV9	few	TRBJ1-2	TGTGCCAGCAGCGTAGCCCCAGGGAGGAACTATGGCTACACCTTC	CASSVAPGRNYGYTF
TRBD2	TRBV5-1	-	TRBJ2-3	TGCGCCAGCAGCACCAAGTCTGCGACTAGCGGGAGGGCCTGGACAGATACGCAGTATTTT	CASSTKSATSGRAWTDTQYF
TRBD2	TRBV7-2	-	TRBJ2-5	TGTGCCAGCAGCTTAGGATTTAGCGGGAGGGCCTCAGAGACCCAGTACTTC	CASSLGFSGRASETQYF
-	TRBV18	-	TRBJ1-2	TGTGCCAGCTCACCGGACAGCGGCTATAACTATGGCTACACCTTC	CASSPDSGYNYGYTF